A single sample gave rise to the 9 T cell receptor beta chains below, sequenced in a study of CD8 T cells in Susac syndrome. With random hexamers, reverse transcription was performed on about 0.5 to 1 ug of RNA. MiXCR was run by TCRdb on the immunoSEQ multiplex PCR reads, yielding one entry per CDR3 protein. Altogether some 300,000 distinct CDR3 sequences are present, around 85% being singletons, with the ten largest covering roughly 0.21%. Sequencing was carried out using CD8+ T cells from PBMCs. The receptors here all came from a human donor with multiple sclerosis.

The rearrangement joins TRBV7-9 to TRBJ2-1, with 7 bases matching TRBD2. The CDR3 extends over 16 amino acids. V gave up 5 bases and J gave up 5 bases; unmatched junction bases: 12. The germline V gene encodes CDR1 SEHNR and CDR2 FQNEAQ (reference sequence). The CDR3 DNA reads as TGTGCCAGCAGCCTGGGCCTTACTAGCGAGGACAATGAGCAGTTCTTC. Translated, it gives CASSLGLTSEDNEQFF.

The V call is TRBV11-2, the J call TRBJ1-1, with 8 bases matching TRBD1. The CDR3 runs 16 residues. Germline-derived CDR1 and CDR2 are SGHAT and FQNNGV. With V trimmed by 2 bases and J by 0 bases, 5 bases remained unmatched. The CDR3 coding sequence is TGTGCCAGCAGCTTAACAGGGGGGGGTATGAACACTGAAGCTTTCTTT. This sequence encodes CASSLTGGGMNTEAFF.

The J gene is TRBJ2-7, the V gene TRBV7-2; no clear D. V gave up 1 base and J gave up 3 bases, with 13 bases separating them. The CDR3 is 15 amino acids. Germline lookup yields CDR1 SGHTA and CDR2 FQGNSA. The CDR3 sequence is CASSLGGPIIYEQYF. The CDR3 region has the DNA TGTGCCAGCAGCTTAGGAGGCCCAATCATCTACGAGCAGTACTTC.

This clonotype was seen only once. The CDR3 nucleotides read TGTGCCAGCATCCGGACTTTTGGGGCCAACGTCCTGACTTTC. Its translation is CASIRTFGANVLTF. This chain links TRBV28 with TRBJ2-6, with a tentative D call TRBD2 (5 bases). The CDR3 loop spans 14 amino acids. The V end was cut by 7 bases, the J end by 3 bases, with 10 bases between. Germline loops: CDR1 MDHEN, CDR2 SYDVKM.

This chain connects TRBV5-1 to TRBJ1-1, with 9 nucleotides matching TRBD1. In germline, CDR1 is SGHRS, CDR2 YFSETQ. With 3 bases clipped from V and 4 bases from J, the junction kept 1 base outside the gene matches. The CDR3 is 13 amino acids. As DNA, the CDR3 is TGCGCCAGCAGCTCGACAGGGGGCACTGAAGCTTTCTTT. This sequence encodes CASSSTGGTEAFF.

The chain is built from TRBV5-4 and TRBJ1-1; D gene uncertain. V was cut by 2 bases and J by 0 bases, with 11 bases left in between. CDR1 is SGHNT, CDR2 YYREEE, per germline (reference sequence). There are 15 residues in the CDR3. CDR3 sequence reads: CASSLNGVMNTEAFF. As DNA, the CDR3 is TGTGCCAGCAGCTTAAACGGGGTCATGAACACTGAAGCTTTCTTT.

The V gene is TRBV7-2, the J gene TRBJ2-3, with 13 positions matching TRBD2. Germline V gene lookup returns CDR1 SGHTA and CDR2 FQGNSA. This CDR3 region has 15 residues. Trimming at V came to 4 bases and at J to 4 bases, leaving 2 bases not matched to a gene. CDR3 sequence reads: CASSSLAGGADTQYF. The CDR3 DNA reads TGTGCCAGCAGCTCACTAGCGGGAGGGGCAGATACGCAGTATTTT.

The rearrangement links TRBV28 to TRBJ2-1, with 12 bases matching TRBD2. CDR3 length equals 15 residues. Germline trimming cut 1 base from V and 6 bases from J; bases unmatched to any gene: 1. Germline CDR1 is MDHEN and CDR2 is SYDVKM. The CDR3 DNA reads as TGTGCCAGCAGTTTATCTAGCGGGAGGGCCAATGAGCAGTTCTTC. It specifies CASSLSSGRANEQFF.

CDR3 coding DNA: TGTGCCACCTCCCCCGGGCTTTTTCCCTACGAGCAGTACTTC. Translated: CATSPGLFPYEQYF. This rearrangement joins TRBV6-1 to TRBJ2-7, with D hard to call. CDR1 and CDR2 from the germline V gene are MNHNS and SASEGT. V shed 10 bases and J shed 2 bases, with 18 bases lying between them. There are 14 residues in the CDR3.